This paragraph covers one T cell receptor beta chain sequence. With V trimmed by 7 bases and J by 4 bases, 8 bases remained unmatched. The germline V gene encodes CDR1 MDHEN and CDR2 SYDVKM. The CDR3 runs 15 residues. This sample is drawn from a study of blood T cell repertoires in COVID-19. Study overall: Sites in the United States, Italy and Spain provided acute and convalescent COVID-19 samples. T cells, B-cell-depleted T cells, or PBMCs supplied cDNA or gDNA.

Study processing details: Cell counts per sample came from amplifying reference gene primers. The repertoire was sequenced with immunoSEQ multiplex PCR; TCRdb's copy has only in-frame clones and lacks some. For V, J and clone size, that table is used; D and trimming come from the DNA. The sample records 200,000 to 250,000 clones, roughly 94% being singletons. The receptor was isolated from a man between 25 and 39 years old with acute or convalescent COVID-19. The specimen sequenced was peripheral blood. V usage is TRBV28 and J usage is TRBJ2-3, with TRBD2 identical over 10 bases. The CDR3 is CASTLVAGGADTQYF. The CDR3 DNA reads TGTGCCAGCACTCTAGTAGCGGGAGGAGCAGATACGCAGTATTTT. Variable domain in full (rest from reference TRBV28 and TRBJ2-3): DVKVTQSSRYLVKRTGEKVFLECVQDMDHENMFWYRQDPGLGLRLIYFSYDVKMKEKGDIPEGYSVSREKKERFSLILESASTNQTSMYLCASTLVAGGADTQYFGPGTRLTVL.